These T cell receptor beta chains were read from a single sample in a study of blood T cells in healthy people across ages. TCRdb redid the calling of the 5' RACE reads with MiXCR, one entry per CDR3 protein. Here the sample spans 1.5 million to 2 million distinct CDR3 sequences, 34% being singletons. The sequenced sample was blood. The source is a woman aged 25 to 45 in good health. The CDR3 runs from the conserved cysteine through the conserved F or W. The D gene is left open where the match is weak. Not every row has a clone size; where given, it reads once, few, many or a size class.

j_gene,v_gene,abundance,d_gene,CDR3nt,CDR3aa
TRBJ2-7,TRBV14,-,TRBD1,TGTGCCAGCAGCCGACGACCGGGACAGGGGGCGGATGAGCAGTACTTC,CASSRRPGQGADEQYF
TRBJ2-1,TRBV20-1,-,TRBD2,TGCAGTGTGGGACTAGCGGGGGGGCTCAATGAGCAGTTCTTC,CSVGLAGGLNEQFF
TRBJ1-2,TRBV4-1,-,TRBD1,TGCGCCAGCAGCCACGGACAGGCCGTCTATGGCTACACCTTC,CASSHGQAVYGYTF
TRBJ2-7,TRBV7-6,few,-,TGTGCCAGCAGCTTAGACCAGGGGAACCCCTACGAGCAGTACTTC,CASSLDQGNPYEQYF
TRBJ2-1,TRBV14,few,-,TGTGCCAGCAGCCAAGATCCCGGTTTTATGTGGTCAGATGAGCAGTTCTTC,CASSQDPGFMWSDEQFF
TRBJ1-3,TRBV20-1,-,-,TGCAGTGCTACTTCGGGGACGTCAGTCGGTCCGGGAAACACCATATATTTT,CSATSGTSVGPGNTIYF
TRBJ2-1,TRBV27,-,TRBD2,TGTGCCAGCAGTTTAATGACTAGCACGGTTGAGCAGTTCTTC,CASSLMTSTVEQFF
TRBJ2-3,TRBV12-3/TRBV12-4,-,-,TGTGCCAGCAGTTCGAAGGGCCTCGTGAGCACAGATACGCAGTATTTT,CASSSKGLVSTDTQYF
TRBJ2-5,TRBV3-1,many,-,TGTGCCAGCGGAGGCAGCTCATGGGGGGAGACCCAGTACTTC,CASGGSSWGETQYF
TRBJ1-1,TRBV6-6,few,-,-,CASSSGQGRNTEAFF
TRBJ2-5,TRBV28,-,TRBD1,TGTGCCAGCAGTTTTGTGGCCGGGACAGGACCTAACCAAGAGACCCAGTACTTC,CASSFVAGTGPNQETQYF
TRBJ2-7,TRBV5-1,-,-,TGTGCCAGCAGTTTACTAGGAGGTTACTACGAGCAGTACTTC,CASSLLGGYYEQYF
TRBJ2-7,TRBV4-1,-,-,TGCGCCAGCAGCCAAGCGGTAGCGGACAGCTCCTACAATGAGCAGTACTTC,CASSQAVADSSYNEQYF
TRBJ2-3,TRBV9,-,-,TGTGCCAGCAGCGTAGCAGGGGCGCCTTCGGGCACAGATGCGCAGTATTTT,CASSVAGAPSGTDAQYF
TRBJ2-7,TRBV2,-,TRBD1,TGTGCCAGCAGTGAACCACCGGGACAGGGGTGGTACGAGCAGTACTTC,CASSEPPGQGWYEQYF
TRBJ2-7,TRBV5-1,-,TRBD2,TGCGCCAGCAGCTTGGACGGGACTAGTACACACGAGCAGTACTTC,CASSLDGTSTHEQYF
TRBJ1-2,TRBV20-1,-,-,TGCAGTGCATCAACGGGCAGTAAAACTATGGGCTACACCTTC,CSASTGSKTMGYTF
TRBJ1-1,TRBV12-3/TRBV12-4,-,-,TGTGCCAGCAGTCCGGAGTGGTATGGGGACACCACTGAAGCTTTCTTT,CASSPEWYGDTTEAFF
TRBJ1-6,TRBV20-1,-,TRBD1,TGCAGTGCTAGAGAGAATACCGGGACAGGGGTATCCTATAATTCACCCCTCCACTTT,CSARENTGTGVSYNSPLHF
TRBJ2-7,TRBV7-8,few,TRBD1,TGTGCCAGCAGTATACCCGGGACAGGGGACTACGAGCAGTACTTC,CASSIPGTGDYEQYF
TRBJ2-5,TRBV20-1,-,TRBD2,TGCAGTGCGGGAGACCCAGCGGGAGTGAAAGAGACCCAGTACTTC,CSAGDPAGVKETQYF
TRBJ2-7,TRBV10-3,few,-,TGTGCCATCAAGGAGACCCTCGTGGGAGACGAGCAGTACTTC,CAIKETLVGDEQYF
TRBJ1-1,TRBV6-2/TRBV6-3,few,-,TGTGCCAGCAAAAGGGGCCGTAACACTGAAGCTTTCTTT,CASKRGRNTEAFF
TRBJ2-1,TRBV20-1,few,TRBD2,TGCAGTGCTAGGGGTACTAGCGGAGCCAATGAGCAGTTCTTC,CSARGTSGANEQFF
TRBJ2-4,TRBV2,-,-,TGTGCCAGCAGTGTGGTGGTCCAGGAGCAGTACTTC,CASSVVVQEQYF
TRBJ2-1,TRBV7-2,-,-,TGTGCCGGCAGCTTAGTTTATACGGGAGAGCAGTTCTTC,CAGSLVYTGEQFF
TRBJ2-7,TRBV4-1,many,TRBD2,TGCGCCAGCAGCCAAGTTGGAGCTAGCGGATACGAGCAGTACTTC,CASSQVGASGYEQYF
TRBJ1-1,TRBV27,-,-,TGTGCCAGCAGTTTAAACAGGAAGAGCGAAGCTTTCTTT,CASSLNRKSEAFF
TRBJ1-5,TRBV12-3/TRBV12-4,many,-,TGTGCCAGCAGTTTAGAACGGCAGTATGGGCCCCAGCATTTT,CASSLERQYGPQHF
TRBJ2-1,TRBV7-9,few,-,TGTGCCAGCAGCCGGGGGCCGACTTACAATGAGCAGTTCTTC,CASSRGPTYNEQFF
TRBJ2-6,TRBV5-5,-,TRBD1,TGTGCCAGCAGCTTAAACAGGGGGTCCTTCCTTTCTGGGGCCAACGTCCTGACTTTC,CASSLNRGSFLSGANVLTF
TRBJ1-2,TRBV9,-,TRBD1,TGTGCCAGCAGCGTAGAGGGGTCAGGGGGTTTAGGCTACACCTTC,CASSVEGSGGLGYTF
TRBJ2-1,TRBV20-1,-,TRBD1,TGCAGTGCTAGAGTGCCAGGGGGCAAGGATGAGCAGTTCTTC,CSARVPGGKDEQFF
TRBJ2-1,TRBV4-1,-,TRBD1,TGCGCCAGCAGCCAACTACAGGGGGCTGATGAGCAGTTCTTC,CASSQLQGADEQFF
TRBJ2-1,TRBV30,-,TRBD2,TGTGCCTGGAGTGCGACAGGGTGGCGGGAGGGCTCCTACAGTGAGCAGTTCTTC,CAWSATGWREGSYSEQFF
TRBJ1-5,TRBV4-1,many,-,TGCGCCAGCAGCCAACCCGGACGGGTCGGGCTGCAGCCCCAGCATTTT,CASSQPGRVGLQPQHF
TRBJ2-2,TRBV5-4,-,TRBD2,TGTGCCAGCAGCTTGGACCGGCGTGGGGGGGACACCGGGGAGCTGTTTTTT,CASSLDRRGGDTGELFF
TRBJ2-3,TRBV5-1,few,TRBD2,TGCGCCAGCAGCTTGGCAATAGCGGGAGGCTTGGACGCAGATACGCAGTATTTT,CASSLAIAGGLDADTQYF
TRBJ1-6,TRBV5-1,-,-,TGCGCCAGCGCGGACGGACAGCCCGGGGCACCCCTCCACTTT,CASADGQPGAPLHF
TRBJ2-1,TRBV24-1,-,TRBD1,TGTGCCACGGGACAGGGAGGATCCTACGATGAGCAGTTCTTC,CATGQGGSYDEQFF
TRBJ2-3,TRBV4-1,few,TRBD2,TGCGCCAGCAGCCAGGGGACTAGCGGGAGATCCTCGAGTACGCAGTATTTT,CASSQGTSGRSSSTQYF
TRBJ2-7,TRBV27,-,TRBD2,TGTGCCAGCAGGGAGGCGGGAGTACAGTACGAGCAGTACTTC,CASREAGVQYEQYF
TRBJ2-5,TRBV4-1,many,-,TGCGCCAGCAGCCAAGAGGGGGGAACACAAGAGACCCAGTACTTC,CASSQEGGTQETQYF